The clone carrying this T cell receptor beta chain was detected only a few times. Its antigen is unknown. This sample is drawn from a study of T-cell memory formation after mild COVID-19. In the study overall: TCR clusters were mostly confined to one donor each. Study-level results: The CD4+ clones that contracted clustered mainly within CM and EM, and the CD8+ clones concentrated in EMRA.

Constant-segment-primed 5'RACE gave TCR alpha and TCR beta cDNA libraries with sample barcodes and UMIs. MiXCR was run by TCRdb on the 5' RACE reads, yielding one entry per CDR3 protein. The table shows roughly 120,000 distinct CDR3 sequences, with roughly 15% occurring only once. This sequence originates from an adult woman who had mild COVID-19 (a few samples of this study predate the infection). Cell type and time point are not known. The source material was PBMCs or a T cell subset sorted from them (not recorded which).

The CDR3, as DNA: TGCGCCAGCAGCTTGGCCGGGGCTAGCGTACAAGAGACCCAGTACTTC. Translation gives CASSLAGASVQETQYF. The chain links TRBV5-1 to TRBJ2-5; D is possibly TRBD2 (6 bases). Germline loops: CDR1 SGHRS, CDR2 YFSETQ. This CDR3 region has 16 residues. The V end was cut by 0 bases, the J end by 2 bases, with 14 bases between.